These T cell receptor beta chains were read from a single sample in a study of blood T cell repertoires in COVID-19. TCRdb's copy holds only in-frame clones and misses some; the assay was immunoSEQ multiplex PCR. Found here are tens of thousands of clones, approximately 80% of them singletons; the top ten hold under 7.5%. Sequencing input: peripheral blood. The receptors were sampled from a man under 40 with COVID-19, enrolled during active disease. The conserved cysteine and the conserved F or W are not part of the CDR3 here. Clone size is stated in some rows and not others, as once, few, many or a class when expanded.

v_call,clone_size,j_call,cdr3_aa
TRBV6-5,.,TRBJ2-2,ASIPEYSPGELF
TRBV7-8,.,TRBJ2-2,ASSLNSGSLPGELF
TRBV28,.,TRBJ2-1,ASSPSGGYNEQF
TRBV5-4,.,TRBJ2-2,ASSLELGGAGELF
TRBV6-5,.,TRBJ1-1,ASSYYNRGNTEAF
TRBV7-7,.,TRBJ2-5,ASSLIRGREETQY
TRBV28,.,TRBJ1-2,ASSGGGNYGYT
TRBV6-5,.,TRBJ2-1,ASALPGQGLDEQF
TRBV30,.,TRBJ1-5,AWGGTGAQPQH
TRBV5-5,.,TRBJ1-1,ASSLGLGDRVGAF
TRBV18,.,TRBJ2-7,ASSPRTGGRNEQY
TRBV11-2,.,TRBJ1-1,ASERRRTGAPKPNTEAF
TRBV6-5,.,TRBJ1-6,ASSYSREGNSPLH
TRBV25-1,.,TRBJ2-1,ASSELSRGGNEQF
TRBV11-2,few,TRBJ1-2,ASTAKGQGYGYT
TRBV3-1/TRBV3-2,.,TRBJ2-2,ASSPLLATNTGELF
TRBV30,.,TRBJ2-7,ALSGTGSYEQY
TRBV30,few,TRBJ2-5,AWSQRETAKETQY
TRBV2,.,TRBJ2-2,ASNLAGGTNTGELF
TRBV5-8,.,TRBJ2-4,ASSLRDNLGDKNIQY
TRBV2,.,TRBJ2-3,ASSEQAAGLGSDAQY
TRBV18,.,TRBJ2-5,ASSPFSGTQETQY
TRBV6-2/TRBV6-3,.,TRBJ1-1,ASSSPSDRNTEAF
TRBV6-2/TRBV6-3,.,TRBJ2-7,ASSRTSGRVAYEQY
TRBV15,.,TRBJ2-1,ATRKDRDSPGRF
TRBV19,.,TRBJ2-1,AIEAAPIEQF
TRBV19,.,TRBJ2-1,ASSISRQGRHEQF
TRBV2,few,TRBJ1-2,ASSGDGAGGYT
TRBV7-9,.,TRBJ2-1,ASSLFNGRARNEQF
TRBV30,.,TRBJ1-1,ALAPRGTEAF
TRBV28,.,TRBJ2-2,ASSLISGQGSWTGELF
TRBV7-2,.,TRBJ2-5,ASSLSGSQETQY
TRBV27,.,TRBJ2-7,ASRAGQGATYEQY
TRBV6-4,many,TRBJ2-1,ASSDDSSQINEQF
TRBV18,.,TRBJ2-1,ASSGLGEQF
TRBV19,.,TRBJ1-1,ASTLTRERPNTEAF
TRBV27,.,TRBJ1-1,ASSSRDISRAF
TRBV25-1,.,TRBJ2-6,ASTDRERANVLT
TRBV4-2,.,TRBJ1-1,ASSPKRGGEAF
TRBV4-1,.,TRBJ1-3,ASSQWGPHDILRGNTIY